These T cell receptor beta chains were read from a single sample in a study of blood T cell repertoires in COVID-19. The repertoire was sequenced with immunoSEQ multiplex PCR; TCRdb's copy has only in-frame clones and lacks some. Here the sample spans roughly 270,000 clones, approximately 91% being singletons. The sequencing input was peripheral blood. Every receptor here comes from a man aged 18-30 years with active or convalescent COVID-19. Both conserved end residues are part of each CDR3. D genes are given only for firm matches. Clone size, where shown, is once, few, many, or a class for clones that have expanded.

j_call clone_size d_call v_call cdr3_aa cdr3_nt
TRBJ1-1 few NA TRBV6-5 CASISGLWNTEAFF TGTGCCAGCATCTCCGGTTTGTGGAACACTGAAGCTTTCTTT
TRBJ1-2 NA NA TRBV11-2 CASSQGNRPYGYTF TGTGCCAGCAGCCAAGGGAACAGGCCCTATGGCTACACCTTC
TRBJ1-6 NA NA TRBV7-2 CASSLEGAYNSPLHF TGTGCCAGCAGCTTAGAGGGGGCCTATAATTCACCCCTCCACTTT
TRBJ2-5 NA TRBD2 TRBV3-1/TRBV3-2 CASSQGRGGPETQYF TGTGCCAGCAGCCAAGGCCGGGGGGGCCCGGAGACCCAGTACTTC
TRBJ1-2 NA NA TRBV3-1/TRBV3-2 CASSQDRAGRPYGYTF TGTGCCAGCAGCCAAGATCGGGCAGGGCGCCCCTATGGCTACACCTTC
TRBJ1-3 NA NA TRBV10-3 CATTGGSGNTIYF TGTGCCACCACTGGAGGATCTGGAAACACCATATATTTT
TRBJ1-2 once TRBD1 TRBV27 CASRRGTDYGYTF TGTGCCAGCAGAAGGGGGACAGACTATGGCTACACCTTC
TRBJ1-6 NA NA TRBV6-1 CASSDRISYNSPLHF TGTGCCAGCAGTGACAGGATCTCCTATAATTCACCCCTCCACTTT
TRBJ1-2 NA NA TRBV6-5 CASSYGGDYTF TGTGCCAGCAGTTACGGGGGCGACTACACCTTC
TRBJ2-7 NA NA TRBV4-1 CASSQGLELEQYF TGCGCCAGCAGCCAGGGACTCGAACTCGAGCAGTACTTC
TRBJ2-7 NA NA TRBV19 CASSTSGGPYEQYF TGTGCCAGTAGTACATCAGGGGGGCCTTACGAGCAGTACTTC
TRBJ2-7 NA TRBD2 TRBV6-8 CASSYSSGGAYEQYF TGTGCCAGCAGTTACTCTAGCGGGGGGGCCTACGAGCAGTACTTC
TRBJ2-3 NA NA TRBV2 CASSPLTNLATDTQYF TGTGCCAGCAGTCCCCTGACAAATCTAGCAACAGATACGCAGTATTTT
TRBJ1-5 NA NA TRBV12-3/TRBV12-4 CASSSWGQPQHF TGTGCCAGCAGCTCGTGGGGCCAGCCCCAGCATTTT
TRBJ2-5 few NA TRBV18 CASSPLAETQYF TGTGCCAGCTCACCCCTAGCGGAGACCCAGTACTTC
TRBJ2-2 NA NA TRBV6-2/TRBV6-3 CASSQGRAGELFF TGTGCCAGCAGTCAGGGGCGCGCCGGGGAGCTGTTTTTT
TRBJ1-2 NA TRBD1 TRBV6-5 CASSRTGAGRGYTF TGTGCCAGCAGCAGGACAGGGGCTGGTCGTGGCTACACCTTC
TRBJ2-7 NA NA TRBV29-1 CSVGGQSEQYF TGCAGCGTAGGTGGACAGTCCGAGCAGTACTTC
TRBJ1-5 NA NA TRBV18 CASSPDRDTYSNQPQHF TGTGCCAGCTCACCGGACCGGGACACATATAGCAATCAGCCCCAGCATTTT
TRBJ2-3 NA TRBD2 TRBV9 CASSALGGRATDTQYF TGTGCCAGCAGCGCCCTCGGGGGGAGGGCAACAGATACGCAGTATTTT
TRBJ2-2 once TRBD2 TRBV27 CASRTPGGGELFF TGTGCCAGCAGAACCCCGGGGGGCGGGGAGCTGTTTTTT
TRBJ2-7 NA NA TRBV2 CASSVRDEQYF TGTGCCAGCAGTGTTAGAGACGAGCAGTACTTC
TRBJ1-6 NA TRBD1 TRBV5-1 CASSNIKTGGFGSPLHF TGCGCCAGCAGCAACATAAAGACAGGGGGCTTCGGTTCACCCCTCCACTTT
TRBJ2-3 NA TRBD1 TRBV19 CASSVGTGSTDTQYF TGTGCCAGTAGTGTAGGGACAGGTAGCACAGATACGCAGTATTTT
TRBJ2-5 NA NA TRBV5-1 CASSSAGVGETQYF TGCGCCAGCAGCTCCGCAGGGGTCGGAGAGACCCAGTACTTC
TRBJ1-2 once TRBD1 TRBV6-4 CASWDRDDGYTF TGTGCCAGCTGGGACAGGGACGATGGCTACACCTTC
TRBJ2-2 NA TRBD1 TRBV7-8 CASSLETGFYLTGELFF TGTGCCAGCAGCCTAGAGACAGGGTTTTATCTCACCGGGGAGCTGTTTTTT
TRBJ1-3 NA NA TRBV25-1 CASSERDTIYF TGTGCCAGCAGTGAGCGAGACACCATATATTTT
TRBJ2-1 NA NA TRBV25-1 CASSGSNEQFF TGTGCCAGCAGTGGCAGCAATGAGCAGTTCTTC
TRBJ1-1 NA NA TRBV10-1 CASSNSVLEAFF TGCGCCAGCAGTAATAGTGTCCTAGAAGCTTTCTTT
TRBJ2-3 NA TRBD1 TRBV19 CASNLNRDRNTDTQYF TGTGCCAGTAACTTAAACCGGGACAGGAACACAGATACGCAGTATTTT
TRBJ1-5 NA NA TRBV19 CASSIFPGQPQHF TGTGCCAGTAGTATTTTTCCCGGTCAGCCCCAGCATTTT
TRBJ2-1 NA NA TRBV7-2 CASSQGTTPYNEQFF TGTGCCAGCAGCCAAGGGACAACCCCCTACAATGAGCAGTTCTTC
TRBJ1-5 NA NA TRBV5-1 CASSLGAANQPQHF TGCGCCAGCAGCTTGGGGGCAGCTAATCAGCCCCAGCATTTT
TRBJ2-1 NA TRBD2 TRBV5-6 CASRKAGGVNEQFF TGTGCCAGCAGAAAGGCGGGGGGCGTCAATGAGCAGTTCTTC
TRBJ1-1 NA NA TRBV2 CASSGGQGRGDEAFF TGTGCCAGCAGTGGCGGTCAGGGGCGTGGGGATGAAGCTTTCTTT
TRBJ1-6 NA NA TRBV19 CASSIAGLYNSPLHF TGTGCCAGTAGTATAGCAGGGTTGTATAATTCACCCCTCCACTTT
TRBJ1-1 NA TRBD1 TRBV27 CASSSGQGAPGAFF TGTGCCAGCAGCAGTGGACAGGGGGCGCCGGGCGCTTTCTTT
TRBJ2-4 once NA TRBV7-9 CASSLPLSGLNIQYF TGTGCCAGCAGCTTACCCCTCAGCGGGCTGAACATTCAGTACTTC
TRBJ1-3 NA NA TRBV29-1 CSVYRDSGNTIYF TGCAGCGTTTACAGGGACTCTGGAAACACCATATATTTT
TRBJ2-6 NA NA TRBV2 CASSPSSGANVLTF TGTGCCAGCAGCCCGAGCTCTGGGGCCAACGTCCTGACTTTC
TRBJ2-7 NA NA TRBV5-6 CASSLARGQGITYEQYF TGTGCCAGCAGCTTGGCCAGGGGTCAGGGGATTACCTACGAGCAGTACTTC
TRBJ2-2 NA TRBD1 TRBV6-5 CASNRGTENTGELFF TGTGCCAGCAACAGAGGGACAGAAAACACCGGGGAGCTGTTTTTT
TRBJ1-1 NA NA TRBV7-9 CASSPGQFEAFF TGTGCCAGCAGCCCAGGACAGTTTGAAGCTTTCTTT
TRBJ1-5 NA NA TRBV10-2 CASSDPSDGGQPQHF TGCGCCAGCAGTGACCCTTCGGACGGGGGGCAGCCCCAGCATTTT
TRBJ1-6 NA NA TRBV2 CASSDRYNSPLHF TGTGCCAGCAGTGACAGATATAATTCACCCCTCCACTTT
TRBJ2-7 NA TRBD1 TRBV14 CASSPGTGSSYEQYF TGTGCCAGCAGCCCGGGGACAGGGAGCTCCTACGAGCAGTACTTC
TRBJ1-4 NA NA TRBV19 CASSPGWREEEKLFF TGTGCCAGTAGTCCCGGGTGGAGGGAGGAAGAAAAACTGTTTTTT